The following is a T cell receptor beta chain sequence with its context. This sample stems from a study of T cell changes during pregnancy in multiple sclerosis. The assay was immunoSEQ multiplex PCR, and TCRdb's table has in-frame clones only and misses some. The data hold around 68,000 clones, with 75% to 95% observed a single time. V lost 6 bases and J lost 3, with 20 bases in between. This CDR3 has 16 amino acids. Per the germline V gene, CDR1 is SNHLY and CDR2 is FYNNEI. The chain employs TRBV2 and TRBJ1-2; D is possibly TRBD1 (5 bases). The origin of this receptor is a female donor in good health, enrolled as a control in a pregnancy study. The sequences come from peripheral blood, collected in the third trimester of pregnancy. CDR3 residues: CASSETSGRVHYGYTF. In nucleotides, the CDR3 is TGTGCCAGCAGCGAGACGTCAGGCAGGGTTCACTATGGCTACACCTTC.